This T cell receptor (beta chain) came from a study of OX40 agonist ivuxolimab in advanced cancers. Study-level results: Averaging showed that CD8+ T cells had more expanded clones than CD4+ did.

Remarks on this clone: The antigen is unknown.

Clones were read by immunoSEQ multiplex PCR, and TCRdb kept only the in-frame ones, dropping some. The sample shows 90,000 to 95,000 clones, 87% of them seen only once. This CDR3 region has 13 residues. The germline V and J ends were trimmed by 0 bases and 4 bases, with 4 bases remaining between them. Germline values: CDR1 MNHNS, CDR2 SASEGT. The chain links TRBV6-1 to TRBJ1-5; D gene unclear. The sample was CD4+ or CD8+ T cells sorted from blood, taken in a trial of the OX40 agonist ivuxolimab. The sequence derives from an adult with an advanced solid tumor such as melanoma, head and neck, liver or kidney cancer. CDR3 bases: TGTGCCAGCAGTGAAGCCAGGAATCAGCCCCAGCATTTT. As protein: CASSEARNQPQHF.